The 30 T cell receptor beta chains given below trace back to one sample, sequenced in a study of T cell repertoires in cytomegalovirus infection. TCRdb ran MiXCR on the reads and lists one entry per CDR3 protein. The sample holds hundreds of thousands of distinct CDR3 sequences; under 8.5% are singletons and the top ten take about 6.3%. Sequenced: PBMCs. The receptors come from a human donor in good health (CMV status not recorded). Some clones in this sample may be carry-over from other donors' samples.

This clonotype was picked up many times. The chain couples TRBV7-9 to TRBJ2-7, with 7 bases that match TRBD1. The length of the CDR3 is 15 residues. CDR1 and CDR2 from the germline V gene are SEHNR and FQNEAQ (reference sequence). V lost 6 bases to trimming and J lost 2 bases; unmatched junction nucleotides: 10. The DNA for the CDR3 is TGTGCCAGCAGTCCAAGGACAGGTGGAACCTACGAGCAGTACTTC. It encodes CASSPRTGGTYEQYF.

This clonotype has only a few counts. The chain links TRBV19 to TRBJ1-5, with D perhaps TRBD1 (6 bases). Trimming left V 5 bases short and J 4 bases short, with 18 bases between. The CDR3 runs 16 residues. The germline V gene has CDR1 LNHDA and CDR2 SQIVND (reference sequence). The CDR3 region has the DNA TGTGCCAGTAGTGCCCCTGGACAGCCGAAAAATCAGCCCCAGCATTTT. This gives the protein CASSAPGQPKNQPQHF.

This clonotype was recorded at least ten times. The genes are TRBV20-1 and TRBJ1-1, with D hard to call. The CDR3 totals 14 residues. Germline V gene data show CDR1 as DFQATT and CDR2 as SNEGSKA (reference sequence). V lost 0 bases and J 0 bases, leaving 8 bases between the germline ends. The CDR3 region has the DNA TGCAGTGCTAGAGATCGGACCGTGAACACTGAAGCTTTCTTT. This translates into CSARDRTVNTEAFF.

There are many counts of this clonotype. The chain carries TRBV6-2 or TRBV6-3 and TRBJ2-2; 9 bases match TRBD2. The CDR3 totals 19 residues. Trimming cost V 4 bases and J 0 bases; bases outside gene matches: 12. The germline CDR1 and CDR2 sequences are MNHEY and SVGEGT. The CDR3 loop is CASSSPWGSGGANTGELFF. The CDR3 DNA follows: TGTGCCAGCAGTTCTCCCTGGGGTAGCGGGGGCGCGAACACCGGGGAGCTGTTTTTT.

This clonotype was observed at least ten times. V usage is TRBV4-1 and J usage is TRBJ1-2; D is perhaps TRBD1 (6 bases). Germline V gene sequence: CDR1 MGHRA, CDR2 YSYEKL. Trimming cost V 0 bases and J 4 bases, with 12 bases left between them. The CDR3 runs to 15 residues. This chain's CDR3 is CASSQEDSLTYGYTF. The CDR3 DNA sequence: TGCGCCAGCAGCCAAGAGGACAGTTTGACCTATGGCTACACCTTC.

This clonotype has ten or more counts. The rearrangement links TRBV7-3 to TRBJ1-5; D is possibly TRBD1 (5 bases). Germline lookup yields CDR1 SGHTA and CDR2 FQGTGA. The CDR3 totals 16 residues. The ends were cut back, 5 bases at V and 3 bases at J, with 17 bases in the middle. CDR3 coding DNA: TGTGCCAGCAGCATGGAAGCCGGGACCTCCAATCAGCCCCAGCATTTT. It encodes CASSMEAGTSNQPQHF.

This clonotype has ten or more counts. J is TRBJ1-4 and V is TRBV7-9; 10 bases agree with TRBD1. The CDR3 has 15 amino acids. Germline CDR1 SEHNR, CDR2 FQNEAQ (reference sequence). V was pared by 5 bases and J by 7 bases, with 7 bases of the junction left unmatched. CDR3 protein: CASSRSRDRGEKLFF. The CDR3 nucleotides read TGTGCCAGCAGCCGGAGCCGGGACAGGGGTGAAAAACTGTTTTTT.

This clonotype was picked up many times. The chain joins TRBV7-2 to TRBJ1-1; perhaps TRBD1 as D (5 bases). The germline V gene encodes CDR1 SGHTA and CDR2 FQGNSA. The CDR3 is made up of 17 amino acids. Deletions cut 3 bases from V and 0 bases from J, with 17 bases between. The CDR3 protein is CASSFSGTHSLNTEAFF. The CDR3 coding sequence is TGTGCCAGCAGCTTTTCAGGGACGCACTCACTGAACACTGAAGCTTTCTTT.

This clonotype was counted at least ten times. The chain is built from TRBV19 and TRBJ1-5; the match to TRBD1 covers 7 bases. The CDR3 runs to 16 residues. In germline, CDR1 is LNHDA, CDR2 SQIVND (reference sequence). With 4 bases clipped from V and 0 bases from J, the junction kept 6 bases outside the gene matches. CDR3 region: CASSTMGQNSNQPQHF. The CDR3 coding sequence is TGTGCCAGTAGTACAATGGGACAGAATAGCAATCAGCCCCAGCATTTT. The full variable domain, its missing parts supplied by reference TRBV19 and TRBJ1-5, is DGGITQSPKYLFRKEGQNVTLSCEQNLNHDAMYWYRQDPGQGLRLIYYSQIVNDFQKGDIAEGYSVSREKKESFPLTVTSAQKNPTAFYLCASSTMGQNSNQPQHFGDGTRLSIL.

This clonotype was seen ten or more times. This chain links TRBV27 with TRBJ2-3, with D uncertain. CDR1 and CDR2 (germline): MNHEY, SMNVEV (reference sequence). The CDR3 extends over 17 amino acids. V gave up 1 base and J gave up 2 bases, with 16 bases separating them. The DNA of the CDR3 is TGTGCCAGCAGTTTATTGCCCGCCGTGGGGAACACAGATACGCAGTATTTT. Its translation is CASSLLPAVGNTDTQYF.

This clonotype was seen at least ten times. V is TRBV30 and J is TRBJ1-1, with D tentatively TRBD1 (5 bases). V shed 0 bases and J shed 4 bases, with 12 bases lying between them. The CDR3 is made up of 14 amino acids. CDR1 and CDR2 from the germline V gene are GTSNPN and SVGIG (reference sequence). In DNA, the CDR3 is TGTGCCTGGAGTGTATGGGGGATCCGCACTGAAGCTTTCTTT. It yields the protein CAWSVWGIRTEAFF.

This chain links TRBV4-3 with TRBJ1-2, with a weak D call TRBD1 (6 bases). Trimming removed 3 bases from V and 1 base from J, with 12 bases in between. The CDR3 consists of 15 residues. The germline V gene encodes CDR1 LGHNA and CDR2 YSLEER. The CDR3 nucleotides read TGCGCCAGCAGCCACCCCTCACAGGGTAACTATGGCTACACCTTC. As protein: CASSHPSQGNYGYTF.

Of note for this clonotype: A read error is possible here, since a much larger clone lies one base away. The chain joins TRBV19 to TRBJ1-1, with 8 bases aligning to TRBD1. The J segment lost 10 bases and the V segment lost 3 bases, leaving 10 bases of the junction unmatched. Germline-derived CDR1 and CDR2 are LNHDA and SQIVND (reference sequence). The CDR3 is made up of 14 amino acids. CDR3 sequence reads: CASSMGQEIIVAFF. CDR3 in DNA: TGTGCCAGTAGTATGGGACAGGAGATCATTGTAGCTTTCTTT. Based on the CDR3 plus reference TRBV19 and TRBJ1-1, the full variable domain is DGGITQSPKYLFRKEGQNVTLSCEQNLNHDAMYWYRQDPGQGLRLIYYSQIVNDFQKGDIAEGYSVSREKKESFPLTVTSAQKNPTAFYLCASSMGQEIIVAFFGQGTRLTVV.

This sequence joins TRBV19 and TRBJ2-6, with 8 bases identical to TRBD1. The CDR3 has 19 amino acids. The junction had 15 bases not matched to a gene; V was cut back by 7 bases and J by 1 base. From germline, CDR1 is LNHDA and CDR2 SQIVND (reference sequence). The DNA for the CDR3 is TGTGCCAGTACCCACCCCCCGAGACAGGGGCCGTCTGGGGCCAACGTCCTGACTTTC. This encodes CASTHPPRQGPSGANVLTF.

This clonotype has ten or more counts. This rearrangement joins TRBV20-1 to TRBJ2-1; 9 bases are shared with TRBD1. Germline trimming cut 5 bases from V and 8 bases from J; bases unmatched to any gene: 10. Germline loops: CDR1 DFQATT, CDR2 SNEGSKA (reference sequence). CDR3 length: 14 amino acids. The CDR3 DNA follows: TGCAGTGCTCAAGGGACAGGGTTACCGCATGAGCAGTTCTTC. Its translation: CSAQGTGLPHEQFF.

The V gene is TRBV6-2 or TRBV6-3, the J gene TRBJ1-1; D not certain. This CDR3 is built from 14 residues. Between the trimmed V and J ends, which lost 6 bases and 3 bases, there was a span of 14 bases. Germline assignment: CDR1 MNHEY and CDR2 SVGEGT. CDR3 loop: CASSPPQDYTEAFF. The CDR3, as DNA: TGTGCCAGCAGCCCCCCCCAGGACTACACTGAAGCTTTCTTT.

Ten or more counts support this clonotype. The chain uses TRBV29-1 and TRBJ2-3; D possibly corresponds to TRBD1 (7 bases). This CDR3 region has 14 residues. V was pared by 6 bases and J by 1 base, with 14 bases between. CDR1 is SQVTM and CDR2 is ANQGSEA in the germline V gene. Written as DNA, the CDR3 is TGCAGCGTCCTGCAGGGGGGCCGCACAGATACGCAGTATTTT. Translated: CSVLQGGRTDTQYF.

In the case of this clonotype: No conserved phenylalanine or tryptophan is present at the end of the CDR3, so a read error is the likely explanation. The chain carries TRBV7-9 and TRBJ1-1; 9 bases agree with TRBD1. The length of the CDR3 is 16 residues. With 2 bases clipped from V and 6 bases from J, the junction kept 10 bases outside the gene matches. CDR1 is SEHNR and CDR2 is FQNEAQ in the germline V gene (reference sequence). The CDR3 nucleotides are TGTGCCAGCAGCTTATACTCCCGGGGACAGGGCCCTGAAGCTTTCGTT. Translation: CASSLYSRGQGPEAFV.

This clonotype was counted many times. The chain has TRBV20-1 and TRBJ1-1, with D possibly being TRBD1 (5 bases). Germline CDR1 DFQATT, CDR2 SNEGSKA (reference sequence). This CDR3 comprises 17 residues. With 6 bases removed from V and 3 bases from J, the gap between germline ends came to 26 bases. This CDR3 is CSADPTYGTGVDTEAFF. The CDR3 nucleotides are TGCAGTGCGGACCCGACATACGGGACGGGTGTGGACACTGAAGCTTTCTTT.

Comments on this clonotype: A read error may be the cause here, since a much bigger clone is one base away. J is TRBJ2-7 and V is TRBV7-2; 11 bases match TRBD2. Losses at the gene ends were 8 bases for V and 6 bases for J; bases not matched to a gene: 6. Germline V CDR1 and CDR2: SGHTA, FQGNSA. There are 13 residues in the CDR3. CDR3 residues: CASCSTSGVEQYF. The DNA of the CDR3 is TGTGCCAGCTGCTCGACTAGCGGGGTCGAGCAGTACTTC.

The sample holds many counts of this clonotype. The V gene is TRBV7-9, the J gene TRBJ2-1, with D possibly being TRBD1 (6 bases). V lost 3 bases and J lost 6, with 9 bases in between. Germline V lookup: CDR1 SEHNR, CDR2 FQNEAQ (reference sequence). The CDR3 loop spans 13 amino acids. The DNA of the CDR3 is TGTGCCAGCAGCTTCAGGGGTGCCAATGAGCAGTTCTTC. It is translated as CASSFRGANEQFF. Together with reference TRBV7-9 and TRBJ2-1, the CDR3 gives the full variable domain: DTGVSQNPRHKITKRGQNVTFRCDPISEHNRLYWYRQTLGQGPEFLTYFQNEAQLEKSRLLSDRFSAERPKGSFSTLEIQRTEQGDSAMYLCASSFRGANEQFFGPGTRLTVL.

Many counts were recorded for this clonotype. The chain uses TRBV12-3 or TRBV12-4 and TRBJ2-7, with TRBD2 as a possible D gene (6 bases). The CDR3 covers 12 residues. The ends were cut back, 8 bases at V and 6 bases at J, with 14 bases in the middle. The CDR3 region has the DNA TGTGCCAGCTCCCTGGCGGGGTCCGAGCAGTACTTC. Translation: CASSLAGSEQYF.

This clonotype was seen repeatedly, ten times or more. The V gene is TRBV6-1, the J gene TRBJ2-2; 8 positions agree with TRBD2. This CDR3 is 15 amino acids long. Germline CDR1 is MNHNS and CDR2 is SASEGT. The V and J ends lost 7 bases and 4 bases, in that order; junction bases with no gene match: 8. CDR3 sequence (DNA): TGTGCCAGCAATGTCTGGCTAGCGGGCACCGGGGAGCTGTTTTTT. Its protein is CASNVWLAGTGELFF.

This clonotype appeared many times. The chain combines TRBV7-2 with TRBJ1-2, with a weak D call TRBD1 (5 bases). Germline loops: CDR1 SGHTA, CDR2 FQGNSA. V lost 7 bases and J lost 4, with 16 bases in between. The CDR3 sequence is 14 residues long. CDR3 residues: CASIPGGTPYGYTF. CDR3 sequence (DNA): TGTGCCAGCATCCCAGGAGGGACTCCCTATGGCTACACCTTC.

This clonotype was seen repeatedly, ten times or more. CDR3 in amino acids: CASSHRDEKLFF. In DNA, the CDR3 is TGTGCCAGCAGTCACAGGGATGAAAAACTGTTTTTT. The rearrangement links TRBV6-1 to TRBJ1-4; TRBD1 might be the D (6 bases). CDR3 size: 12 residues. Trimming removed 5 bases at V and 6 bases at J, with 7 bases between. Per the germline V gene, CDR1 is MNHNS and CDR2 is SASEGT.

This clonotype came up many times. The chain uses TRBV20-1 and TRBJ1-1, with unresolved D. V gave up 0 bases and J gave up 5 bases, with 13 bases separating them. The CDR3 has 14 residues. Per the germline V gene, CDR1 is DFQATT and CDR2 is SNEGSKA (reference sequence). This chain's CDR3 is CSARDPRAGTEAFF. The CDR3 DNA follows: TGCAGTGCTAGAGATCCGAGGGCAGGAACTGAAGCTTTCTTT.

The rearrangement joins TRBV12-3 or TRBV12-4 to TRBJ1-1, with a weak D call TRBD1 (5 bases). The CDR3 contains 14 residues. V gave up 5 bases and J gave up 6 bases, with 16 bases separating them. This CDR3 is CASSPGSQGAEAFF. The CDR3 bases are TGTGCCAGCAGTCCCGGTTCGCAGGGAGCTGAAGCTTTCTTT.

This clonotype was seen ten or more times. The chain is built from TRBV6-5 and TRBJ2-1; TRBD2 aligns across 14 bases. The length of the CDR3 is 17 residues. Germline V gene sequence: CDR1 MNHEY, CDR2 SVGAGI. The trim removed 3 bases at V and 6 bases at J, leaving 7 bases unmatched. In nucleotides, the CDR3 is TGTGCCAGCAGTTATGCGAGAGGACTAGCGGGGGGCAATGAGCAGTTCTTC. Its protein is CASSYARGLAGGNEQFF.

This clonotype was observed many times. This chain uses TRBV28 with TRBJ1-1; D perhaps matches TRBD1 (5 bases). Trimming took off 7 bases at V and 9 bases at J, with 15 bases between the two ends. Germline values: CDR1 MDHEN, CDR2 SYDVKM. CDR3 length: 12 residues. The CDR3 is CASTPGRDQAFF. CDR3 coding DNA: TGTGCCAGCACCCCGGGCAGGGATCAAGCTTTCTTT.

This clonotype was seen only a few times. The chain links TRBV18 to TRBJ2-1; tentatively, D is TRBD1 (5 bases). There are 14 residues in the CDR3. V was cut by 6 bases and J by 10 bases, with 19 bases left in between. CDR1 KGHSH and CDR2 LQKENI come from the germline V gene. Here the CDR3 reads CASSHSSRGSEQFF. The CDR3, as DNA: TGTGCCAGCTCGCACTCCTCTAGGGGAAGCGAGCAGTTCTTC.